These 14 T cell receptor beta chains were sequenced from one sample in a study of blood T cell repertoires in COVID-19. Assay used: immunoSEQ multiplex PCR; TCRdb lists only in-frame clones, some missing. The repertoire holds fewer than 250,000 clones, about 85% seen once, with about 6.3% in the top ten. Source material: peripheral blood. These receptor sequences come from a woman in her fifties or sixties with active or convalescent COVID-19.

This chain joins TRBV29-1 and TRBJ1-2; D call uncertain. CDR3 length: 12 residues. The germline V and J ends were trimmed by 6 bases and 4 bases, with 12 bases remaining between them. CDR1 and CDR2 from the germline V gene are SQVTM and ANQGSEA. Written as DNA, the CDR3 is TGCAGCGTCATTATGGGCACCTATGGCTACACCTTC. Translated: CSVIMGTYGYTF.

This sequence joins TRBV28 and TRBJ2-1; 15 nucleotides line up with TRBD2. Germline V gene data show CDR1 as MDHEN and CDR2 as SYDVKM. After removal of 4 bases from V and 8 bases from J, the junction contained 6 bases not matched to a gene. The CDR3 consists of 16 residues. CDR3 region: CASSYGGLAGGYEQFF. In DNA, the CDR3 is TGTGCCAGCAGTTACGGGGGACTAGCGGGGGGATATGAGCAGTTCTTC.

This chain links TRBV12-5 with TRBJ2-7; perhaps TRBD1 as D (5 bases). V was trimmed by 8 bases and J by 1 base, leaving 21 bases between them. CDR1 and CDR2 (germline): LGHNT, FRNRAP. The CDR3 spans 16 residues. CDR3 sequence: CASSWWEGASSYEQYF. CDR3 sequence (DNA): TGTGCTAGTTCCTGGTGGGAAGGGGCCAGTTCCTACGAGCAGTACTTC.

The table lists this clone with a few counts. The rearrangement uses TRBV2 and TRBJ1-5; a weak D match, TRBD1 (5 bases). This CDR3 is 15 amino acids long. Trimming stripped 6 bases from V and 0 bases from J, with 12 bases between. Per germline, CDR1 SNHLY and CDR2 FYNNEI. In DNA form, the CDR3 reads TGTGCCAGCAGGATTGACAGTAATAGCAATCAGCCCCAGCATTTT. It is translated as CASRIDSNSNQPQHF.

Concerning this clone: The identical CDR3 is also encoded by other nucleotide sequences in the sample. This sequence joins TRBV2 and TRBJ1-5; 9 bases fit TRBD1. CDR1 is SNHLY and CDR2 is FYNNEI in the germline V gene. V lost 6 bases and J lost 3; bases outside the gene matches: 6. The CDR3 extends over 15 amino acids. The CDR3 bases are TGTGCCAGCAGCGGAACAGGGGGCCTCAATCAGCCCCAGCATTTT. Its translation is CASSGTGGLNQPQHF.

This chain uses TRBV11-2 with TRBJ1-1; tentatively, D is TRBD1 (5 bases). This CDR3 spans 15 amino acids. Trimming took off 2 bases at V and 4 bases at J, with 14 bases between the two ends. The germline V gene has CDR1 SGHAT and CDR2 FQNNGV. The CDR3 here is CASSLQGGVSTEAFF. The DNA of the CDR3 is TGTGCCAGCAGCTTACAGGGAGGAGTAAGCACTGAAGCTTTCTTT.

The chain links TRBV19 to TRBJ1-1; 7 bases are a match to TRBD1. Germline CDR1 is LNHDA and CDR2 is SQIVND (reference sequence). The V gene end was trimmed by 7 bases and the J gene end by 5 bases; junction bases not matched to a gene: 13. This CDR3 is 15 amino acids long. The CDR3 is CASTPKDRVGTEAFF. In DNA form, the CDR3 reads TGTGCCAGTACCCCTAAAGACAGGGTGGGAACTGAAGCTTTCTTT.

The rearrangement links TRBV12-3 or TRBV12-4 to TRBJ1-1; D unresolved. This CDR3 region has 12 residues. Trimming left V 4 bases short and J 5 bases short, with 8 bases between. The CDR3 bases are TGTGCCAGCAGTTGGAGGGCGACTGAAGCTTTCTTT. Translation: CASSWRATEAFF.

This chain uses TRBV9 with TRBJ1-5, with no clear D. CDR1 and CDR2 from the germline V gene are SGDLS and YYNGEE. Trimming took 3 bases from V and 0 from J, leaving 7 bases between them. This CDR3 spans 14 amino acids. In DNA, the CDR3 is TGTGCCAGCAGCGCCCGGGATAGCAATCAGCCCCAGCATTTT. This gives the protein CASSARDSNQPQHF.

This clone showed up just once. The rearrangement uses TRBV2 and TRBJ2-1, with TRBD1 identical over 8 bases. After removal of 8 bases from V and 7 bases from J, the junction contained 10 bases not matched to a gene. CDR1 SNHLY and CDR2 FYNNEI come from the germline V gene. CDR3 length: 14 residues. CDR3 DNA sequence: TGTGCCAGCCATTTCCCGGGACAGGTTAATGAGCAGTTCTTC. It translates to CASHFPGQVNEQFF.

V gene TRBV19 combines with J gene TRBJ2-7, with 7 bases that match TRBD2. After removal of 6 bases from V and 4 bases from J, the junction contained 12 bases not matched to a gene. The CDR3 loop spans 15 amino acids. The germline V gene encodes CDR1 LNHDA and CDR2 SQIVND (reference sequence). CDR3 DNA sequence: TGTGCCAGTAGCCCCGGGGCGGGAGTGCAGTACGAGCAGTACTTC. This encodes CASSPGAGVQYEQYF.

The gene calls are TRBV5-1 and TRBJ2-3; 12 bases are a match to TRBD2. V trimming: 0 bases; J trimming: 4 bases; junction bases outside the gene matches: 3. The CDR3 sequence is 16 residues long. Germline V CDR1 and CDR2: SGHRS, YFSETQ. This chain's CDR3 is CASSLGTSGVADTQYF. The CDR3 DNA is TGCGCCAGCAGCTTGGGGACTAGCGGGGTGGCAGATACGCAGTATTTT.

The chain uses TRBV7-2 and TRBJ2-3, with 11 bases matching TRBD2. The CDR3 totals 16 residues. Germline V gives CDR1 SGHTA, CDR2 FQGNSA. V was clipped by 1 base and J by 5 bases; unmatched bases: 5. CDR3 sequence (DNA): TGTGCCAGCAGCTTAGGCCCTAGCGGGGGGTTAGATACGCAGTATTTT. This gives the protein CASSLGPSGGLDTQYF.

In its sample, this clone was seen once. The J gene is TRBJ2-1, the V gene TRBV29-1; the D gene is possibly TRBD1 (5 bases). Deletions cut 2 bases from V and 7 bases from J, with 15 bases between. Per the germline V gene, CDR1 is SQVTM and CDR2 is ANQGSEA. There are 14 residues in the CDR3. CDR3 nucleotides: TGCAGCGTTGAAAAACAGGCCACGGAGAATGAGCAGTTCTTC. Its protein product is CSVEKQATENEQFF.